This TCR beta chain was obtained from a study of blood T cells in healthy people across ages. Study observations and caveats: PBMCs were not sorted, which prevented a conclusive comparison of naive versus antigen-experienced cells. Unknown donor CMV status possibly confounded expanded clonotype changes.

To note about this clonotype: Antigen: not known.

The authors ran a second PCR of about 7 to 11 cycles using a sample-barcoded 5' primer and a J-beta primer mix. A template-switch adaptor containing 12 random nucleotides labeled each cDNA molecule. TCRdb reprocessed the 5' RACE reads via MiXCR and lists one record per CDR3 protein. Of about 970,000 distinct CDR3 sequences in the sample, roughly 51% are singletons; the top ten hold over 20%. The CDR3 is 15 residues long. In germline, CDR1 is MNHEY, CDR2 SMNVEV (reference sequence). V dropped 6 bases and J dropped 3; count of bases not matched to a gene: 11. This rearrangement joins TRBV27 to TRBJ2-7; 7 bases line up with TRBD1. The sample comprised blood. The TCR sequence derives from a woman between 55 and 75 years old in good health. The DNA of the CDR3 is TGTGCCAGCAGAATAACAGGGGAGACTTACTACGAGCAGTACTTC. Translated, it gives CASRITGETYYEQYF.